The 9 T cell receptor beta chains given below trace back to one sample, sequenced in a study of yellow fever vaccine responses in identical twins (dated by TCRdb to the late 2010s). To prepare the library, RT-PCR was applied. Sequenced using an Illumina HiSeq 2500. The public sequencing data were trimmed at Q25 with fastp and processed into clonotypes with MiXCR by TCRdb, which kept only in-frame beta chains. CDR3 protein sequences are deduplicated, and each keeps its most common genes and DNA. The sample table lists about 18,000 distinct CDR3 sequences, roughly 60% of them with a count of one. The ten largest account for more than 7% of the sample. Sequencing used T cells from blood (PBMCs), unsorted or a sorted subset (not recorded which), obtained before or after yellow fever vaccination (not recorded which). Every receptor here comes from a woman aged 18-35 years who received the yellow fever vaccine. Donor details come from another sample of the same person, matched by shared clones.

V usage is TRBV28 and J usage is TRBJ1-5; maybe TRBD1 (5 bases). The CDR3 is 14 amino acids. Trimming took off 10 bases at V and 4 bases at J, with 17 bases between the two ends. Per germline, CDR1 MDHEN and CDR2 SYDVKM. The CDR3 reads CAIAVGGPNQPQHF. CDR3 nucleotides: TGTGCCATTGCCGTGGGGGGTCCGAATCAGCCCCAGCATTTT.

This rearrangement joins TRBV2 to TRBJ2-7; D is ambiguous. The CDR3 loop spans 11 amino acids. Trimming stripped 5 bases from V and 4 bases from J, with 6 bases between. Germline loops: CDR1 SNHLY, CDR2 FYNNEI. The CDR3, as DNA: TGTGCCAGCAGTAGAACTTACGAGCAGTACTTC. It specifies CASSRTYEQYF.

The V gene is TRBV2, the J gene TRBJ1-5, with unresolved D. Germline V gene data show CDR1 as SNHLY and CDR2 as FYNNEI. Trimming removed 7 bases from V and 3 bases from J, with 16 bases in between. The CDR3 runs to 15 residues. CDR3 DNA sequence: TGTGCCAGCACCCGGTCACAAGGGATCAATCAGCCCCAGCATTTT. This encodes CASTRSQGINQPQHF.

This clonotype was counted a few times. The chain recombines TRBV29-1 with TRBJ1-1; D possibly corresponds to TRBD1 (5 bases). Germline CDR1 SQVTM, CDR2 ANQGSEA. Trimming took off 5 bases at V and 1 base at J, with 8 bases between the two ends. The CDR3 extends over 12 amino acids. CDR3 sequence reads: CSVPGKNTEAFF. The CDR3, as DNA: TGCAGCGTTCCAGGGAAGAACACTGAAGCTTTCTTT.

V and J are TRBV19 and TRBJ1-3; a weak D match, TRBD1 (5 bases). Per the germline V gene, CDR1 is LNHDA and CDR2 is SQIVND (reference sequence). The CDR3 loop spans 15 amino acids. The germline V and J ends were trimmed by 3 bases and 1 base, with 10 bases remaining between them. For the CDR3, the DNA is TGTGCCAGTAGTATCGTAGGACAATCTGGAAACACCATATATTTT. Protein product: CASSIVGQSGNTIYF.

This clonotype is a singleton in its sample. This rearrangement joins TRBV7-9 to TRBJ1-5; no clear D. V was clipped by 1 base and J by 5 bases, with 9 bases between them. This CDR3 has 14 residues. In germline, CDR1 is SEHNR, CDR2 FQNEAQ (reference sequence). CDR3 sequence reads: CASSLGVSDQPQHF. The CDR3 DNA sequence: TGTGCCAGCAGCTTAGGGGTCTCCGATCAGCCCCAGCATTTT.

The chain has TRBV10-1 and TRBJ2-1; no clear D gene. Trimming removed 0 bases at V and 2 bases at J, with 8 bases between. This CDR3 comprises 15 residues. CDR1 and CDR2 (germline): WNHNN, SYGVQD (reference sequence). CDR3 sequence reads: CASSESYNPYNEQFF. CDR3 DNA sequence: TGCGCCAGCAGTGAGTCTTACAATCCCTACAATGAGCAGTTCTTC.

This clonotype was seen more than once but under ten times. This sequence joins TRBV2 and TRBJ1-5; the D gene is possibly TRBD1 (5 bases). CDR3 length: 16 residues. The germline V gene has CDR1 SNHLY and CDR2 FYNNEI. Trimming removed 2 bases from V and 3 bases from J, with 14 bases in between. The CDR3 DNA sequence: TGTGCCAGCAGTGAAAGCGGGAGGGACTTCAATCAGCCCCAGCATTTT. It codes for CASSESGRDFNQPQHF.

This clonotype was seen only once. The chain is built from TRBV5-1 and TRBJ1-4; no clear D gene. The germline gives CDR1 SGHRS, CDR2 YFSETQ. Deletions cut 0 bases from V and 8 bases from J, with 17 bases between. The CDR3 loop spans 16 amino acids. CDR3 region: CASSLVSGSAGEKLFF. The DNA for the CDR3 is TGCGCCAGCAGCTTGGTCTCTGGGTCGGCCGGAGAAAAACTGTTTTTT.